This is a list of T cell receptor beta chains from one sample in a study of blood T cells in healthy people across ages. One entry per CDR3 protein, called by TCRdb with MiXCR from the 5' RACE reads. The sample yields some 800,000 distinct CDR3 sequences, just under 25% seen once. The data also belong to a second study, concerning T cells of mothers and their children.

Sample: blood. These receptors originate from a boy aged 5-17 years in good health. The CDR3 runs from the conserved cysteine through the conserved F or W. A D gene is named only where the DNA matches it firmly. Not all rows give a size; the values are once, few, many and, for expanded clones, a class.

J: TRBJ2-1
V: TRBV29-1
size: -
D: TRBD1
DNA: TGCAGCGTTGAAGATCTTCAGGGGACAGGGGCAGCCTACAATGAGCAGTTCTTC
CDR3: CSVEDLQGTGAAYNEQFF

J: TRBJ2-3
V: TRBV29-1
size: few
D: -
DNA: TGCAGCGTTGAAGATCAGGGCAGAGCAGATACGCAGTATTTT
CDR3: CSVEDQGRADTQYF

J: TRBJ1-2
V: TRBV29-1
size: -
D: -
DNA: TGCAGCGTTGGCGCGGACGGATATGGCTACACCTTC
CDR3: CSVGADGYGYTF

J: TRBJ2-3
V: TRBV5-6
size: few
D: -
DNA: TGTGCCAGCAGCCGGACTCGGAATACGCAGTATTTT
CDR3: CASSRTRNTQYF

J: TRBJ2-1
V: TRBV7-9
size: few
D: -
DNA: TGTGCCAGCAGCTTAACTGTCGGTGGGGGAGGACCCAATGAGCAGTTCTTC
CDR3: CASSLTVGGGGPNEQFF

J: TRBJ1-5
V: TRBV27
size: few
D: -
DNA: TGTGCCAGCAGTGGGGGGGGGTATAGCCAGCCCCAGCATTTT
CDR3: CASSGGGYSQPQHF

J: TRBJ2-3
V: TRBV7-9
size: few
D: -
DNA: TGTGTCAGCAGCCCCCCGGGGGCGAGCACAGATACGCAGTATTTT
CDR3: CVSSPPGASTDTQYF

J: TRBJ1-2
V: TRBV7-2
size: -
D: -
DNA: TGTGCCAGCAGCTTACGAAGTACAGGGACCGGTTATGGCTACACCTTC
CDR3: CASSLRSTGTGYGYTF

J: TRBJ2-5
V: TRBV20-1
size: few
D: -
DNA: TGCAGTGCTAAGGGGGTGGACTCCATGGGAGAGACCCAGTACTTC
CDR3: CSAKGVDSMGETQYF

J: TRBJ2-7
V: TRBV25-1
size: -
D: TRBD2
DNA: TGTGCCAGCATGGGACTAGCGGGATCCTACGAGCAGTACTTC
CDR3: CASMGLAGSYEQYF

J: TRBJ1-2
V: TRBV29-1
size: few
D: TRBD1
DNA: TGCAGCGTTTACCCTCAGGGGGAATATGGCTACACCTTC
CDR3: CSVYPQGEYGYTF

J: TRBJ2-7
V: TRBV4-3
size: -
D: -
DNA: TGCGCCAGCAGCCAAGATTCGCGGGGGCCCTACGAGCAGAACTTC
CDR3: CASSQDSRGPYEQNF

J: TRBJ2-5
V: TRBV12-3/TRBV12-4
size: -
D: TRBD2
DNA: TGTGCCAGCAGTAAAAAGGGACTAGCGTCAGAATGGGAGACCCAGTACTTC
CDR3: CASSKKGLASEWETQYF

J: TRBJ2-3
V: TRBV7-9
size: -
D: -
DNA: TGTGCCAGCAGCTTGAGTTCGACAGAAGCAGATACGCAGTATTTT
CDR3: CASSLSSTEADTQYF

J: TRBJ2-1
V: TRBV7-2
size: -
D: -
DNA: TGTGCCAGCAGCCCCACCACCCTGAGGGGGGGTAGGTTCTTC
CDR3: CASSPTTLRGGRFF

J: TRBJ2-3
V: TRBV7-3
size: -
D: TRBD1
DNA: TGTGCCAGCAGCTTATGGTCAGGGGGTAGTTCGGACACAGATACGCAGTATTTT
CDR3: CASSLWSGGSSDTDTQYF

J: TRBJ2-7
V: TRBV6-5
size: few
D: -
DNA: TGTGCCAGCAGTTCGCGGGAAAGAGCCTACGAGCAGTACTTC
CDR3: CASSSRERAYEQYF

J: TRBJ2-6
V: TRBV4-2
size: few
D: TRBD1
DNA: TGTGCCAGCAGCCCCCAACCCAGCTACGACAGGGACGGGGCCAACGTCCTGACTTTC
CDR3: CASSPQPSYDRDGANVLTF

J: TRBJ2-7
V: TRBV9
size: few
D: TRBD1
DNA: TGTGCCAGCAGCGCCCTGGGGGACAGTTCCCGCGAGCAGTACTTC
CDR3: CASSALGDSSREQYF

J: TRBJ1-1
V: TRBV29-1
size: few
D: -
DNA: TGCAGCGTTGAGCGGGGTAACACTGAAGCTTTCTTT
CDR3: CSVERGNTEAFF

J: TRBJ2-7
V: TRBV28
size: -
D: TRBD1
DNA: TGTGCCAGCAGTCCCCTAGGGACAGGGGAGAGCTACGAGCAGTACTTC
CDR3: CASSPLGTGESYEQYF

J: TRBJ2-7
V: TRBV12-5
size: few
D: -
DNA: TGTGCTAGTGGCGGGGACGGCCTCTACGAGCAGTACTTC
CDR3: CASGGDGLYEQYF

J: TRBJ1-4
V: TRBV7-6
size: few
D: TRBD1
DNA: TGTGCCAGCAGCCCCCGGGACAGGCCATCAACTAATGAAAAACTGTTTTTT
CDR3: CASSPRDRPSTNEKLFF

J: TRBJ1-5
V: TRBV30
size: few
D: TRBD1
DNA: TGTGCCTGGAGTGTACTGGACAGGGACAATCAGCCCCAGCATTTT
CDR3: CAWSVLDRDNQPQHF

J: TRBJ2-7
V: TRBV6-2/TRBV6-3
size: few
D: -
DNA: TGTGCCAGCAGAACACCGGCTTTATCCTACGAGCAGTACTTC
CDR3: CASRTPALSYEQYF

J: TRBJ1-1
V: TRBV7-6
size: -
D: -
DNA: TGTGCCGGCAGCCGACTGGGGGCGGATGAAGCTTTCTTT
CDR3: CAGSRLGADEAFF

J: TRBJ2-5
V: TRBV7-8
size: -
D: TRBD1
DNA: TGTGCCAGCAGCTCGGACAGGCGGACCGAAGAGACCCGGTACTTC
CDR3: CASSSDRRTEETRYF

J: TRBJ2-5
V: TRBV9
size: once
D: TRBD2
DNA: TGTGCCAGCAGCGTTGGGGCGGGGGGAGAGACCCAGTACTTC
CDR3: CASSVGAGGETQYF

J: TRBJ2-3
V: TRBV30
size: -
D: -
DNA: TGTGCCTGGAGTCCACCCGTCCCGAGGGTCGATACGCAGTATTTT
CDR3: CAWSPPVPRVDTQYF

J: TRBJ2-1
V: TRBV28
size: once
D: -
DNA: TGTGCCAGCAGTTTCGACTTACCTTACAATGAGCAGTTCTTC
CDR3: CASSFDLPYNEQFF

J: TRBJ2-7
V: TRBV18
size: few
D: -
DNA: TGTGCCAGCTCACCCTCCCAGGGGAGCTCCTACGAGCAGTACTTC
CDR3: CASSPSQGSSYEQYF

J: TRBJ1-2
V: TRBV20-1
size: -
D: -
DNA: TGCAGTGCTAGAGATCGGGGCAGGACCCGTCTTTCCGGCTACACCTTC
CDR3: CSARDRGRTRLSGYTF

J: TRBJ2-2
V: TRBV5-6
size: -
D: -
DNA: TGTGCCAGCAGCTTTTTGGGACGGGGGGAGCTGTTTTTT
CDR3: CASSFLGRGELFF

J: TRBJ2-5
V: TRBV29-1
size: few
D: -
DNA: TGCAGCGTTGCGGAGGGAGGAGAGACCCAGTACTTC
CDR3: CSVAEGGETQYF

J: TRBJ1-4
V: TRBV4-3
size: many
D: -
DNA: TGCGCCAGCAGCCAAGGTCACGCAGGGGATGAAAAACTGTTTTTT
CDR3: CASSQGHAGDEKLFF

J: TRBJ2-5
V: TRBV4-3
size: few
D: -
DNA: TGCGCCAGCAGCCAAGAGGGAGATGATGGGGAGACCCAGTACTTC
CDR3: CASSQEGDDGETQYF

J: TRBJ2-5
V: TRBV28
size: -
D: -
DNA: TGTGCCAGCAGTAAGACAGTGGGGGTGGTGGAGCAGTACTTC
CDR3: CASSKTVGVVEQYF

J: TRBJ1-2
V: TRBV20-1
size: -
D: TRBD1
DNA: TGCAGTGCTAGAGTTTTGGGACAGGGGAACTATGGCTACACCTTC
CDR3: CSARVLGQGNYGYTF

J: TRBJ1-1
V: TRBV5-1
size: -
D: -
DNA: TGCGCCAGCAGATCCGGGGCAACAAGGGGCACTGAAGCTTTCTTT
CDR3: CASRSGATRGTEAFF

J: TRBJ2-7
V: TRBV5-1
size: -
D: TRBD2
DNA: TGCGCCAGCAGCTTAACCACTAGCGACTCCTACGAGCAGTACTTC
CDR3: CASSLTTSDSYEQYF

J: TRBJ2-7
V: TRBV27
size: -
D: -
DNA: TGTGCCAGCAGTTCAATAGGAAACTACGAGCAGTACTTC
CDR3: CASSSIGNYEQYF

J: TRBJ2-5
V: TRBV7-2
size: few
D: -
DNA: TGTGCCAGCAGCCCTGGGGCCCGTCAAGAGACCCAGTACTTC
CDR3: CASSPGARQETQYF

J: TRBJ2-3
V: TRBV18
size: many
D: -
DNA: TGTGCCAGCAGCCCCCCCGCGGATACGCAGTATTTT
CDR3: CASSPPADTQYF

J: TRBJ1-2
V: TRBV7-9
size: -
D: -
DNA: TGTGCCAGCAGCTCCGGGATTTCCTATGGCTACAGCTTC
CDR3: CASSSGISYGYSF

J: TRBJ2-5
V: TRBV24-1
size: few
D: -
DNA: TGTGCCACCAGTGGGGGCGGGCAGGGCGAAGAGACCCAGTACTTC
CDR3: CATSGGGQGEETQYF

J: TRBJ2-4
V: TRBV7-9
size: -
D: TRBD1
DNA: TGTGCCAGCAGCTTCGGGACAGGCTTCGAAAACATTCAGTACTTC
CDR3: CASSFGTGFENIQYF

J: TRBJ2-2
V: TRBV5-5
size: -
D: TRBD2
DNA: TGTGCCAGCAGCTTCTATGGACTAGCGGGAGACACCGGGGAGCTGTTTTTT
CDR3: CASSFYGLAGDTGELFF

J: TRBJ1-6
V: TRBV6-5
size: -
D: TRBD1
DNA: TGTGCCAGCAGGGCCGGGACAGGACGGAATTCACCCCTCCACTTT
CDR3: CASRAGTGRNSPLHF

J: TRBJ2-7
V: TRBV27
size: few
D: -
DNA: TGTGCCAGCAGTTTCCTGGGGCGCCAGCAGTACTTC
CDR3: CASSFLGRQQYF

J: TRBJ2-5
V: TRBV5-1
size: few
D: TRBD1
DNA: TGCGCCAGCAGCTGGGCCCCGGGACAGGCTAAAGAGACCCAGTACTTC
CDR3: CASSWAPGQAKETQYF

J: TRBJ2-1
V: TRBV29-1
size: -
D: TRBD2
DNA: TGCAGCGTCTCCGGGACTAGCGGGGGAGGTGAGCAGTTCTTC
CDR3: CSVSGTSGGGEQFF

J: TRBJ1-2
V: TRBV20-1
size: many
D: -
DNA: TGCAGTGCTAGAACGGCTGGAGCCTATGGCTACACCTTC
CDR3: CSARTAGAYGYTF

J: TRBJ2-1
V: TRBV20-1
size: once
D: TRBD2
DNA: TGCAGTGCTAGAGGTGTAGCGGGGGGTAAATACAATGAGCAGTTCTTC
CDR3: CSARGVAGGKYNEQFF

J: TRBJ2-7
V: TRBV11-1
size: few
D: -
DNA: TGTGCCAGCAGCCTCACCGGCCACGAGCAGTACTTC
CDR3: CASSLTGHEQYF

J: TRBJ2-3
V: TRBV28
size: -
D: TRBD2
DNA: TGTGCCAGCAGCTCCGTCGGGAGCGGGAGGGCCAGCCCAGATACGCAGTATTTT
CDR3: CASSSVGSGRASPDTQYF

J: TRBJ1-5
V: TRBV5-1
size: few
D: -
DNA: TGCGCCAGCAGCTTGGACAACAATCAGCCCCAGCATTTT
CDR3: CASSLDNNQPQHF

J: TRBJ2-2
V: TRBV29-1
size: -
D: TRBD1
DNA: TGCAGCGTTGAATCAGGGGGCCAGAACACCGGGGAGCTGTTTTTT
CDR3: CSVESGGQNTGELFF

J: TRBJ1-3
V: TRBV1
size: few
D: -
DNA: TGCACCAGCAGCCAAGATCGGGGGGCAAGTGGAAACACCATATATTTT
CDR3: CTSSQDRGASGNTIYF

J: TRBJ2-5
V: TRBV3-1
size: -
D: TRBD2
DNA: TGTGCCAGCAGCCAAGAATACTATCCTAGCGGGGAAGAGACCCAGTACTTC
CDR3: CASSQEYYPSGEETQYF